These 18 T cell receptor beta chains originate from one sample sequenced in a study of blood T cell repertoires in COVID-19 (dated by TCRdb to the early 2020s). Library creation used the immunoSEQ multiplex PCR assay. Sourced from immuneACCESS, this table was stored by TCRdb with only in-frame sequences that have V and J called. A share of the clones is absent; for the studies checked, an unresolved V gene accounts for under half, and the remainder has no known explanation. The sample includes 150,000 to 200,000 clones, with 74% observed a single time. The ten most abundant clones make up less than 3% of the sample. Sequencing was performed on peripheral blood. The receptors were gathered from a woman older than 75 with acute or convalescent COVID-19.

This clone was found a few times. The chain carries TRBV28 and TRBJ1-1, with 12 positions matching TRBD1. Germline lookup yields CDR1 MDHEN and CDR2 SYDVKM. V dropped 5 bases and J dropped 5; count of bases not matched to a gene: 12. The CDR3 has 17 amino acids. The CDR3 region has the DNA TGTGCCAGCAGTCCCCAATTGAGGGACAGGGGGCGAACTGAAGCTTTCTTT. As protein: CASSPQLRDRGRTEAFF.

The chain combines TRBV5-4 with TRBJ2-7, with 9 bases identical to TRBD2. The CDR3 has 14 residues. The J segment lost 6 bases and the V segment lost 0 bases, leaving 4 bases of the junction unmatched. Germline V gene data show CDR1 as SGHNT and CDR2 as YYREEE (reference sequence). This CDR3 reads CASSLGRAGGEQYF. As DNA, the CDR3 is TGTGCCAGCAGCTTGGGTCGAGCGGGAGGCGAGCAGTACTTC.

This CDR3 is CASRPGQNQETQYF. CDR3 bases: TGTGCCAGTAGGCCGGGACAGAACCAAGAGACCCAGTACTTC. J is TRBJ2-5 and V is TRBV19; 7 bases agree with TRBD1. Germline CDR1 is LNHDA and CDR2 is SQIVND (reference sequence). Trimming at V came to 6 bases and at J to 0 bases, leaving 4 bases not matched to a gene. The CDR3 runs to 14 residues.

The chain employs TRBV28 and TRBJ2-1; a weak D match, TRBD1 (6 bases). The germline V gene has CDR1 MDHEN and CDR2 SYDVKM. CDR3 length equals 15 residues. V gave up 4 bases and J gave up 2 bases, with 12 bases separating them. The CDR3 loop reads CASSYRDVPYNEQFF. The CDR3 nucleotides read TGTGCCAGCAGTTACAGGGATGTCCCCTACAATGAGCAGTTCTTC.

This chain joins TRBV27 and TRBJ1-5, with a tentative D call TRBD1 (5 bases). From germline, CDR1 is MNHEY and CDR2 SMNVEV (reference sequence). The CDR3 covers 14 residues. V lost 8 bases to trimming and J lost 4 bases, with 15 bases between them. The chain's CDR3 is CASVAAGSNQPQHF. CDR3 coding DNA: TGTGCCAGCGTCGCGGCAGGGTCTAATCAGCCCCAGCATTTT.

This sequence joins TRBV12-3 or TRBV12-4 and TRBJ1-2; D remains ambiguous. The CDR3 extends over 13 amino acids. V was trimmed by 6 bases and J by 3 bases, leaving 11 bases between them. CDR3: CASSPLEDYGYTF. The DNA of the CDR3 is TGTGCCAGCAGCCCTCTGGAGGACTATGGCTACACCTTC.

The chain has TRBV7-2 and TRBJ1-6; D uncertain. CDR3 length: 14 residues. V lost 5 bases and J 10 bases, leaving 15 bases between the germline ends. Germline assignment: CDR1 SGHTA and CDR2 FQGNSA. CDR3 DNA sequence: TGTGCCAGCAGCATAGACAAAAATACCTCACCCCTCCACTTT. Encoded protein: CASSIDKNTSPLHF.

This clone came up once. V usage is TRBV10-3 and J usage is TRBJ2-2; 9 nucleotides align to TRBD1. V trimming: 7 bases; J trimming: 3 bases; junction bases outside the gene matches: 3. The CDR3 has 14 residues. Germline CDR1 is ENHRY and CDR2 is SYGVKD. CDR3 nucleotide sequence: TGTGCCATCACTCGACAGGGGGACACCGGGGAGCTGTTTTTT. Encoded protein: CAITRQGDTGELFF.

The CDR3 sequence is CASSYSSGGDSPLHF. CDR3 DNA sequence: TGTGCCAGCAGTTACTCGTCAGGGGGCGATTCACCCCTCCACTTT. The V gene is TRBV6-6, the J gene TRBJ1-6; TRBD1 matches 8 bases. The CDR3 spans 15 residues. V lost 0 bases and J lost 8; bases outside the gene matches: 3. Germline-derived CDR1 and CDR2 are MNHNY and SVGAGI (reference sequence).

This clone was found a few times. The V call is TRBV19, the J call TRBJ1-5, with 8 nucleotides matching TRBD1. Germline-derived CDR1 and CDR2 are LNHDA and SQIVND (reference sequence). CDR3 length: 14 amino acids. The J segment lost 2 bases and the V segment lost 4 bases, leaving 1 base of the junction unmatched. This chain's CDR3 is CASSRGQGNQPQHF. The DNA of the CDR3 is TGTGCCAGTAGTAGGGGACAGGGCAATCAGCCCCAGCATTTT.

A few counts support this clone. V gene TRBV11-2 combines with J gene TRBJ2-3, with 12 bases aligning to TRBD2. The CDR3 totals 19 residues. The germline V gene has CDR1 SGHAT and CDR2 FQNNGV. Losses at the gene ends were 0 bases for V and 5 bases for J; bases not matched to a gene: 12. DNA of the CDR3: TGTGCCAGCAGCTTAGATCTATTGCTAGCGGGAGGGCCAGGAGATACGCAGTATTTT. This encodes CASSLDLLLAGGPGDTQYF.

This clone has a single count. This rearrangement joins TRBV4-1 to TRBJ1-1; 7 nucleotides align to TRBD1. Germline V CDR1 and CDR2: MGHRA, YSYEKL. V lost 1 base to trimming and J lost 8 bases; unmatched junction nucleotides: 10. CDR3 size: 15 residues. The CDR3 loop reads CASSQGQGPLKEAFF. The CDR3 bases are TGCGCCAGCAGCCAAGGACAGGGTCCCCTTAAAGAAGCTTTCTTT.

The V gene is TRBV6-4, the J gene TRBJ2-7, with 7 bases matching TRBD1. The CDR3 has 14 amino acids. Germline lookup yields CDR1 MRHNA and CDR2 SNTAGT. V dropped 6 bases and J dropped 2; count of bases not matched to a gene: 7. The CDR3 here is CASSRDRSPYEQYF. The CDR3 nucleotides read TGTGCCAGCAGCCGGGACAGAAGTCCCTACGAGCAGTACTTC.

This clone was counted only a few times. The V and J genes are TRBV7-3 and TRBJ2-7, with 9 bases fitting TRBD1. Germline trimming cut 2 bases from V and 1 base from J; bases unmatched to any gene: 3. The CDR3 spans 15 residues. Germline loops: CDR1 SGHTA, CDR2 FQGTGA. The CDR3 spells CASSLGTGMSYEQYF. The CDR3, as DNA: TGTGCCAGCAGCTTAGGGACAGGGATGTCCTACGAGCAGTACTTC.

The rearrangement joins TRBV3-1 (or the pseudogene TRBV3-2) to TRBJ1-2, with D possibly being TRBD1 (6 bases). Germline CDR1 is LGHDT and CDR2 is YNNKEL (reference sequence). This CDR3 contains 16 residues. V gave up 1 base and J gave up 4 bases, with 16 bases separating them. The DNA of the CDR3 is TGTGCCAGCAGCCAAGGGCCGGGGGGGGCGGTCTATGGCTACACCTTC. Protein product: CASSQGPGGAVYGYTF.

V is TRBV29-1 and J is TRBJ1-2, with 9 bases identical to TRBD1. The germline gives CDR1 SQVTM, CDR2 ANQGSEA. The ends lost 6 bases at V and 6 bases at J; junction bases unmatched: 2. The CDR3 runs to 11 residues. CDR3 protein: CSVGTGNGYTF. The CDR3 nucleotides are TGCAGCGTGGGGACAGGGAATGGCTACACCTTC.

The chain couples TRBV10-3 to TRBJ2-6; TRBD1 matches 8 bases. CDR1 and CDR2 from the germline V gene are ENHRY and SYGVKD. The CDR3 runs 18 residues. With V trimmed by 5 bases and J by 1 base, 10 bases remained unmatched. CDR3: CAISNLPGGSSGANVLTF. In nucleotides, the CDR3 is TGTGCCATCAGTAACTTACCAGGGGGCTCTTCTGGGGCCAACGTCCTGACTTTC.

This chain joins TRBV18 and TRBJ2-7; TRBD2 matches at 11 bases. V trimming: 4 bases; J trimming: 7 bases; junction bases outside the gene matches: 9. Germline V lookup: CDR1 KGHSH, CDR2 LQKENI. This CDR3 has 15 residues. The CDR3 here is CASSQLAGALKEQYF. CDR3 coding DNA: TGTGCCAGCTCACAACTAGCGGGAGCATTGAAGGAGCAGTACTTC.